The present T cell receptor (beta chain) was sequenced within a study of T-cell memory formation after mild COVID-19. This clonotype was counted only a few times. As yet, its antigen is unknown. The ends were cut back, 2 bases at V and 0 bases at J, with 9 bases in the middle. The germline CDR1 and CDR2 sequences are MNHNY and SVGAGI (reference sequence). The CDR3 runs to 15 residues. The study, taken as a whole, reports: Contracting clones from day 15 to 85 had balanced CD4/CD8; later expanders favoured CD4+. Largely, contracting CD4+ clones fell within CM and EM, and contracting CD8+ clones within EMRA.

From 5'RACE with constant-segment primers came TCR alpha and TCR beta cDNA libraries that carried sample barcodes and UMIs. TCRdb re-called the 5' RACE reads with MiXCR, one entry per CDR3 protein. The top ten clones hold about 13% of a sample with under 400,000 distinct CDR3 sequences, 28% of them seen once. The clonotype comes from an adult woman who had mild COVID-19 (a few samples of this study predate the infection). Cell type and time point are not known. This chain uses TRBV6-6 with TRBJ2-3; D uncertain. The sequencing input was PBMCs or a T cell subset sorted from them (not recorded which). The CDR3 loop reads CASSYAKTSTDTQYF. The CDR3 nucleotides read TGTGCCAGCAGTTACGCGAAAACCAGCACAGATACGCAGTATTTT.